This entry lists 24 T cell receptor beta chains sequenced from one sample in a study of shared clonotypes between healthy human individuals. Measured with immunoSEQ multiplex PCR; TCRdb has only the in-frame clones, and not every one. The sample has more than 550,000 clones, roughly 72% seen once; the top ten hold around 1.7%. The sequenced sample was memory CD4+ T cells sorted from blood. Subset described: CD45RA-negative fraction. All receptors come from a woman in her thirties in good health.

The chain employs TRBV28 and TRBJ2-3, with a tentative D call TRBD2 (5 bases). V was pared by 4 bases and J by 6 bases, with 8 bases between. The CDR3 extends over 12 amino acids. Germline assignment: CDR1 MDHEN and CDR2 SYDVKM. CDR3 loop: CASSSLVDTQYF. The DNA for the CDR3 is TGTGCCAGCAGTTCACTAGTGGATACGCAGTATTTT.

The chain uses TRBV28 and TRBJ1-2; D call uncertain. The V and J ends lost 3 bases and 1 base respectively, with 12 bases between them. The germline gives CDR1 MDHEN, CDR2 SYDVKM. The CDR3 sequence is 15 residues long. CDR3 protein: CASSFLPGINYGYTF. CDR3 sequence (DNA): TGTGCCAGCAGTTTCCTCCCAGGTATTAACTATGGCTACACCTTC.

The chain uses TRBV4-1 and TRBJ2-1; possibly TRBD2 for D (6 bases). With 1 base removed from V and 6 bases from J, the gap between germline ends came to 13 bases. In germline, CDR1 is MGHRA, CDR2 YSYEKL. The CDR3 runs 15 residues. The DNA for the CDR3 is TGCGCCAGCAGCCAAGGTCGCGGGACTCTCAATGAGCAGTTCTTC. It encodes CASSQGRGTLNEQFF.

This clone showed up just a few times. J is TRBJ1-2 and V is TRBV9; D is perhaps TRBD1 (6 bases). V shed 0 bases and J shed 7 bases, with 10 bases lying between them. From germline, CDR1 is SGDLS and CDR2 YYNGEE. The CDR3 is 13 amino acids. The CDR3 protein is CASSVGQVSGYTF. CDR3 coding DNA: TGTGCCAGCAGCGTAGGACAGGTCTCTGGCTACACCTTC.

This clone was picked up many times. This sequence joins TRBV7-4 and TRBJ2-7; D is undetermined. The CDR3 runs 12 residues. The germline gives CDR1 SGHVT, CDR2 SQSDAQ. V was cut by 2 bases and J by 0 bases, with 2 bases left in between. The CDR3 DNA sequence: TGTGCCAGCAGCTTAATCTCCTACGAGCAGTACTTC. Protein product: CASSLISYEQYF.

The J gene is TRBJ2-3, the V gene TRBV11-2; D unresolved. Germline CDR1 and CDR2: SGHAT and FQNNGV. Between the trimmed V and J ends, which lost 5 bases and 0 bases, there was a span of 9 bases. This CDR3 has 14 amino acids. The CDR3 region has the DNA TGTGCCAGCAGCCGGGCCTCTAGCACAGATACGCAGTATTTT. Translated, it gives CASSRASSTDTQYF.

The chain links TRBV20-1 to TRBJ2-5; D gene ambiguous. In germline, CDR1 is DFQATT, CDR2 SNEGSKA (reference sequence). The CDR3 spans 11 residues. V was cut by 7 bases and J by 2 bases, with 8 bases left in between. The CDR3: CSVYGQETQYF. Written as DNA, the CDR3 is TGCAGTGTCTATGGGCAAGAGACCCAGTACTTC.

The chain joins TRBV6-5 to TRBJ2-7; 12 bases line up with TRBD1. From germline, CDR1 is MNHEY and CDR2 SVGAGI. The CDR3 extends over 15 amino acids. V shed 6 bases and J 7 bases; nucleotides not matched to a gene: 10. The CDR3 DNA sequence: TGTGCCAGCAGAAATTACCGGGACAGGGGGCGAGAGCAGTACTTC. Translated: CASRNYRDRGREQYF.

This clone was seen a few times. The chain has TRBV5-4 and TRBJ1-1; D perhaps matches TRBD1 (5 bases). The CDR3 spans 14 residues. Germline CDR1 reads SGHNT; CDR2 reads YYREEE (reference sequence). Between the trimmed V and J ends, which lost 0 bases and 6 bases, there was a span of 12 bases. The DNA of the CDR3 is TGTGCCAGCAGCTTGGGGGGGACTTCCCCTGAAGCTTTCTTT. Its protein product is CASSLGGTSPEAFF.

This clone was seen a handful of times. The rearrangement joins TRBV30 to TRBJ2-3; D call uncertain. This CDR3 has 15 amino acids. Germline CDR1 is GTSNPN and CDR2 is SVGIG (reference sequence). The V gene lost 0 bases and the J gene lost 2 bases, with 12 bases spanning the gap. In DNA form, the CDR3 reads TGTGCCTGGAGTGTTGGATCGGCACCCACAGATACGCAGTATTTT. Translating it yields CAWSVGSAPTDTQYF.

This clone has only one observation. This chain connects TRBV10-3 to TRBJ1-3; a weak D match, TRBD1 (5 bases). Trimming took 3 bases from V and 2 from J, leaving 8 bases between them. Germline V gives CDR1 ENHRY, CDR2 SYGVKD. CDR3 length equals 14 residues. The CDR3 DNA is TGTGCCATCAGTGACAGGGTTACTGGAAACACCATATATTTT. Amino acid sequence: CAISDRVTGNTIYF.

The chain is built from TRBV30 and TRBJ2-7; D gene ambiguous. V was shortened by 6 bases and J by 0 bases, with 12 bases between the two germline ends. This CDR3 region has 13 residues. Germline V lookup: CDR1 GTSNPN, CDR2 SVGIG (reference sequence). CDR3 bases: TGTGCCTGTAACAAACTCGGCTCCTACGAGCAGTACTTC. Protein product: CACNKLGSYEQYF.

CDR3: CASRLGPGSYNEQFF. For the CDR3, the DNA is TGTGCCAGCAGGTTGGGGCCAGGGTCCTACAATGAGCAGTTCTTC. The chain couples TRBV27 to TRBJ2-1, with D possibly being TRBD1 (5 bases). Trimming took off 6 bases at V and 1 base at J, with 13 bases between the two ends. Germline V gene lookup returns CDR1 MNHEY and CDR2 SMNVEV (reference sequence). This CDR3 is built from 15 residues.

Concerning this clone itself: Other nucleotide sequences from this sample produce the same CDR3. This chain joins TRBV5-1 and TRBJ2-1, with TRBD2 matching 8 bases. Germline-derived CDR1 and CDR2 are SGHRS and YFSETQ. This CDR3 is built from 15 residues. V lost 4 bases and J lost 4; bases outside the gene matches: 7. The CDR3 loop reads CASSLSSGAYNEQFF. The CDR3 DNA is TGCGCCAGCAGCCTAAGTAGCGGGGCATACAATGAGCAGTTCTTC. The entire variable domain, with the rest obtained from reference TRBV5-1 and TRBJ2-1, is as follows: KAGVTQTPRYLIKTRGQQVTLSCSPISGHRSVSWYQQTPGQGLQFLFEYFSETQRNKGNFPGRFSGRQFSNSRSEMNVSTLELGDSALYLCASSLSSGAYNEQFFGPGTRLTVL.

The chain joins TRBV7-9 to TRBJ2-3; D unclear. Germline V gives CDR1 SEHNR, CDR2 FQNEAQ (reference sequence). Deletions cut 5 bases from V and 14 bases from J, with 20 bases between. The CDR3 loop spans 13 amino acids. In DNA, the CDR3 is TGTGCCAGCAGCCCCATAACGGAATGGGCCCCGTATTTT. This translates into CASSPITEWAPYF.

This clone appeared once. This chain connects TRBV21-1 to TRBJ1-1; the table assigns TRBD1, which was not confirmed against the DNA. TRBV21-1 is reported as a pseudogene. This CDR3 comprises 16 residues. The DNA of the CDR3 is TGTGCCAGCAAATGTAACCCGGGACAGAGGAACACTGAAGCTTTCTTT. Translated: CASKCNPGQRNTEAFF.

This clone showed up just a few times. V is TRBV4-1 and J is TRBJ2-2; TRBD2 agrees at 15 bases. V lost 4 bases to trimming and J lost 2 bases; unmatched junction nucleotides: 17. This CDR3 spans 22 amino acids. CDR1 and CDR2 from the germline V gene are MGHRA and YSYEKL. CDR3 DNA sequence: TGCGCCAGCAGCCCTTCCTCCCGGACTAGCGGGAGGGATTCTTTAAACACCGGGGAGCTGTTTTTT. Protein: CASSPSSRTSGRDSLNTGELFF.

The rearrangement links TRBV6-4 to TRBJ1-1; 10 nucleotides align to TRBD1. Germline loops: CDR1 MRHNA, CDR2 SNTAGT. The V gene end was trimmed by 5 bases and the J gene end by 1 base; junction bases not matched to a gene: 1. The CDR3 spans 14 residues. In DNA form, the CDR3 reads TGTGCCAGCAGTAGGGACAGGGGGAACACTGAAGCTTTCTTT. As protein: CASSRDRGNTEAFF.

This sequence joins TRBV19 and TRBJ2-1; D unclear. This CDR3 is 13 amino acids long. Germline V CDR1 and CDR2: LNHDA, SQIVND (reference sequence). Trimming took 5 bases from V and 3 from J, leaving 8 bases between them. CDR3 amino acids: CASSSQNYNEQFF. The CDR3, as DNA: TGTGCCAGTAGTTCTCAAAACTACAATGAGCAGTTCTTC.

V is TRBV2 and J is TRBJ2-1, with 9 bases fitting TRBD2. This CDR3 region has 15 residues. Trimming took 4 bases from V and 8 from J; bases not matched to a gene: 9. The germline gives CDR1 SNHLY, CDR2 FYNNEI. CDR3 loop: CASSGSREGYDEQFF. The CDR3 nucleotides read TGTGCCAGCAGTGGTTCGCGGGAGGGGTATGATGAGCAGTTCTTC.

The V and J genes are TRBV25-1 and TRBJ2-7; 15 bases fit TRBD2. Germline V lookup: CDR1 MGHDK, CDR2 SYGVNS. There are 18 residues in the CDR3. The J segment lost 5 bases and the V segment lost 4 bases, leaving 12 bases of the junction unmatched. DNA of the CDR3: TGTGCCAGCAGTGCCCGGGGGACTAGCGGGAGGCTTCTCGACGAGCAGTACTTC. Translated, it gives CASSARGTSGRLLDEQYF.

The chain joins TRBV28 to TRBJ2-1, with D unresolved. From germline, CDR1 is MDHEN and CDR2 SYDVKM. V was clipped by 2 bases and J by 6 bases, with 11 bases between them. This CDR3 spans 14 amino acids. The CDR3 DNA reads as TGTGCCAGCAGTTTAGGGCTGCCTATCAATGAGCAGTTCTTC. This encodes CASSLGLPINEQFF.

On this clone: This sample includes further DNA sequences coding for the same CDR3. The chain is built from TRBV28 and TRBJ2-3, with D hard to call. Germline CDR1 is MDHEN and CDR2 is SYDVKM. There are 13 residues in the CDR3. Trimming left V 6 bases short and J 1 base short, with 8 bases between. The CDR3 region is CASRSSGTDTQYF. Here the CDR3 DNA reads TGTGCCAGCAGATCTTCGGGCACAGATACGCAGTATTTT.

This CDR3 is CASSESGGHEAFF. CDR3 nucleotides: TGCGCCAGCAGTGAGTCAGGGGGTCATGAAGCTTTCTTT. The chain recombines TRBV10-1 with TRBJ1-1, with D tentatively TRBD1 (6 bases). V gave up 0 bases and J gave up 7 bases, with 9 bases separating them. The CDR3 runs to 13 residues. Germline CDR1 WNHNN, CDR2 SYGVQD (reference sequence).